The clone carrying this TCR beta chain was counted between two and nine times. Its antigen remains unknown. CDR1 and CDR2 (germline): SGDLS, YYNGEE. This CDR3 is 18 amino acids long. The V end lost 0 bases, the J end lost 0 bases, and 13 bases lay between the germline ends. This sample was included in a study of response to subunit inactivated influenza vaccine. Study results and limitations: Researchers suggested that each seasonal influenza vaccination recruits few new T cells.

TCRdb fed the RT-PCR reads into MiXCR, producing one record per CDR3 protein. The sample records about 650,000 distinct CDR3 sequences, roughly 15% being singletons. Sequenced material: PBMCs from blood, taken around two weeks before vaccination. The chain combines TRBV9 with TRBJ2-6; possible D gene TRBD1, 6 bases. The receptor was derived from a man aged 50 or older who received an inactivated influenza vaccine. CDR3 sequence reads: CASSVDTGLGSGANVLTF. The CDR3 DNA follows: TGTGCCAGCAGCGTAGATACAGGGCTGGGCTCTGGGGCCAACGTCCTGACTTTC.